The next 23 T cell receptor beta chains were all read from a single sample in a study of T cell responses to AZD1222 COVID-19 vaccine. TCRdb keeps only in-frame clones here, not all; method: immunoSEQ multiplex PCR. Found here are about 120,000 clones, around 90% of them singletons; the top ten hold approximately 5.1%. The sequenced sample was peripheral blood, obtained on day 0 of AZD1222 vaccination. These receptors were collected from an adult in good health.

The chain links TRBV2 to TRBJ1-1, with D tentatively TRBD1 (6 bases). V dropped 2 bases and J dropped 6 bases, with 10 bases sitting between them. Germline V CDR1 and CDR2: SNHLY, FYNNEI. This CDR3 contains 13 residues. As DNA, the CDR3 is TGTGCCAGCAGTGAACAGGGGTTCCCTGAAGCTTTCTTT. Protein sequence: CASSEQGFPEAFF. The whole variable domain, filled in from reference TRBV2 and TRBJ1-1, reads EPEVTQTPSHQVTQMGQEVILRCVPISNHLYFYWYRQILGQKVEFLVSFYNNEISEKSEIFDDQFSVERPDGSNFTLKIRSTKLEDSAMYFCASSEQGFPEAFFGQGTRLTVV.

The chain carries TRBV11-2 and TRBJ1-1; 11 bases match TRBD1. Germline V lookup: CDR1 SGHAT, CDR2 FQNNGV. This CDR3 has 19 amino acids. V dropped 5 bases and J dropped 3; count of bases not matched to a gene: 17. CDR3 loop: CASSLGWIGQGASDTEAFF. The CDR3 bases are TGTGCCAGCAGCCTAGGGTGGATCGGACAGGGGGCCTCCGACACTGAAGCTTTCTTT. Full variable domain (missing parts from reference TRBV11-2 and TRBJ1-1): EAGVAQSPRYKIIEKRQSVAFWCNPISGHATLYWYQQILGQGPKLLIQFQNNGVVDDSQLPKDRFSAERLKGVDSTLKIQPAKLEDSAVYLCASSLGWIGQGASDTEAFFGQGTRLTVV.

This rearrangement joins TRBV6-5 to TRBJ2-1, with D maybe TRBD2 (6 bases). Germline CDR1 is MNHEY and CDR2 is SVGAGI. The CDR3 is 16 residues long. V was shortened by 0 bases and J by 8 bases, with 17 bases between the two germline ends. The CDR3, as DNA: TGTGCCAGCAGTTACTCCGGGGCTGGAGGGCGGGATGAGCAGTTCTTC. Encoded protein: CASSYSGAGGRDEQFF.

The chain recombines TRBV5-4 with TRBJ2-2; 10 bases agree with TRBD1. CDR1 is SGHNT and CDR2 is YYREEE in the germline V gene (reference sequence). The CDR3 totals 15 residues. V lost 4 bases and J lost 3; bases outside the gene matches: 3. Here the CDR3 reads CASSRDRGDTGELFF. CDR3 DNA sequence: TGTGCCAGCAGCCGGGACAGGGGTGACACCGGGGAGCTGTTTTTT.

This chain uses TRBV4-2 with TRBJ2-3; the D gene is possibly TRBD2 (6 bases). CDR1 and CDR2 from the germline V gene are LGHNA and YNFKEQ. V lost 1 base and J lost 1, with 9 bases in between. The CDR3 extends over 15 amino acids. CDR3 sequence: CASSQATGGTDTQYF. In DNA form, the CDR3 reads TGTGCCAGCAGCCAAGCGACGGGAGGCACAGATACGCAGTATTTT.

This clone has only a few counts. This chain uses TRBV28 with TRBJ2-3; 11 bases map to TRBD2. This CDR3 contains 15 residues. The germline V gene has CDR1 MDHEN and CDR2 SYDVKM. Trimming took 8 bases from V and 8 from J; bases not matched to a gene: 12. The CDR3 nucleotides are TGTGCCAGCGGGCCGCTAGCGGGAGGAGGGGGTACGCAGTATTTT. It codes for CASGPLAGGGGTQYF.

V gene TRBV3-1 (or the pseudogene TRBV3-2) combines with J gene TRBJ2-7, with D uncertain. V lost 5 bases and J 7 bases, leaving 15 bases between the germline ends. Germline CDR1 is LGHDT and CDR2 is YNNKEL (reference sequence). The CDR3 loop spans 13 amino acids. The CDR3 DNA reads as TGTGCCAGCAGCTCCACGGCTCGCAGGGAGCAGTACTTC. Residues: CASSSTARREQYF.

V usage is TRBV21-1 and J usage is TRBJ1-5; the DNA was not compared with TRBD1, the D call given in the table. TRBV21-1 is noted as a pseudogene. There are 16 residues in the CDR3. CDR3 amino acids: CASSKVGQSLNQPQHF. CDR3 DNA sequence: TGTGCCAGCAGCAAAGTGGGACAGAGCCTCAATCAGCCCCAGCATTTT.

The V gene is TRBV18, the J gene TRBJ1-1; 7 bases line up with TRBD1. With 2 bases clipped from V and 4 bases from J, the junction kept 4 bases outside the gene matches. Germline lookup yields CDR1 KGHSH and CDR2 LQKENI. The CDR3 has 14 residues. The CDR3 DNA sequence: TGTGCCAGCTCACCATCAGGGGGAGGCACTGAAGCTTTCTTT. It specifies CASSPSGGGTEAFF.

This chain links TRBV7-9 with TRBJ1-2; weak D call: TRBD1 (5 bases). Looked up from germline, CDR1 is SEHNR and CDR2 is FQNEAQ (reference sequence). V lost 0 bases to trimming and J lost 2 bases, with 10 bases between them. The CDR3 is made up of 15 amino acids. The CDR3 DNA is TGTGCCAGCAGCTTAGCCGACAGACCCAACTATGGCTACACCTTC. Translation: CASSLADRPNYGYTF.

Written as DNA, the CDR3 is TGTGCCAGCAGCCTTCAGGACCTCCACTATAATTCACCCCTCCACTTT. This sequence encodes CASSLQDLHYNSPLHF. The rearrangement joins TRBV7-2 to TRBJ1-6; D is uncertain. V was shortened by 5 bases and J by 3 bases, with 14 bases between the two germline ends. The CDR3 contains 16 residues. Germline CDR1 and CDR2: SGHTA and FQGNSA.

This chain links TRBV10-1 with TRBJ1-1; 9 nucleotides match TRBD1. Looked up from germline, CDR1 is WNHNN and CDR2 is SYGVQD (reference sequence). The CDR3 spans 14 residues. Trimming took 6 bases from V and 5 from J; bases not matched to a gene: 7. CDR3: CASRPDRGYTEAFF. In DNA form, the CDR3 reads TGCGCCAGCAGACCCGACAGGGGGTATACTGAAGCTTTCTTT.

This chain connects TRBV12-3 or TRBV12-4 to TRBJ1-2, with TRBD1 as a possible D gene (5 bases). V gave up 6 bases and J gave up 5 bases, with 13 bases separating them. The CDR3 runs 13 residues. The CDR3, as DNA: TGTGCCAGCAGGGGGGAACGGTTGTATGGCTACACCTTC. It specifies CASRGERLYGYTF.

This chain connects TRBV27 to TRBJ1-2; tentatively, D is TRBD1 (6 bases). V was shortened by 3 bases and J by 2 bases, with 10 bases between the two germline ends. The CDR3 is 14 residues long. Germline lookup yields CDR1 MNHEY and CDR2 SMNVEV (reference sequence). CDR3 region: CASSLTGANYGYTF. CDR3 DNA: TGTGCCAGCAGTTTGACAGGCGCAAACTATGGCTACACCTTC.

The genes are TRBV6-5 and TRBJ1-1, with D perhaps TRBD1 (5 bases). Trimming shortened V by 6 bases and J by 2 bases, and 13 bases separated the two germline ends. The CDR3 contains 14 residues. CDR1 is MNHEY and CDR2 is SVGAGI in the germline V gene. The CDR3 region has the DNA TGTGCCAGCAGGGCAAACAGGTTAAACACTGAAGCTTTCTTT. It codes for CASRANRLNTEAFF.

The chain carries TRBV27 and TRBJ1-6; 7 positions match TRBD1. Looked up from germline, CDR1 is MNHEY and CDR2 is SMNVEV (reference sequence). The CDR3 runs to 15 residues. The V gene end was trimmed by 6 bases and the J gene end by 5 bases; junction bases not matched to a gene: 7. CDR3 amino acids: CASRTTGQNNSPLHF. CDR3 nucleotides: TGTGCCAGCAGAACGACGGGACAGAATAATTCACCCCTCCACTTT.

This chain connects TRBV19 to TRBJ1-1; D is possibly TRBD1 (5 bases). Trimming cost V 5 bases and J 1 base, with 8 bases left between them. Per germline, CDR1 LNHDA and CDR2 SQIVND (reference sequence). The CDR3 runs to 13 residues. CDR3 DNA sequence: TGTGCCAGTAGTCTCCAGGGGAACACTGAAGCTTTCTTT. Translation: CASSLQGNTEAFF.

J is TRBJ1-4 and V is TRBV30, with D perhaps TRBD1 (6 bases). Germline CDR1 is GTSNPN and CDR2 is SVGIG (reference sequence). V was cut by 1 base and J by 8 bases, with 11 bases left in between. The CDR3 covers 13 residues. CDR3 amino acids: CAWSAPDREKLFF. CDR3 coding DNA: TGTGCCTGGAGTGCCCCAGACAGGGAAAAACTGTTTTTT.

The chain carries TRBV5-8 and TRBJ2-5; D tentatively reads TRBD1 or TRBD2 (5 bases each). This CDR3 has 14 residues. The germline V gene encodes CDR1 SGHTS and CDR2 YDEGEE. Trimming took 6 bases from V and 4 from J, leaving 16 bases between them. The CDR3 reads CASTVGQGRETQYF. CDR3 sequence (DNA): TGTGCCAGCACCGTTGGGCAGGGACGAGAGACCCAGTACTTC.

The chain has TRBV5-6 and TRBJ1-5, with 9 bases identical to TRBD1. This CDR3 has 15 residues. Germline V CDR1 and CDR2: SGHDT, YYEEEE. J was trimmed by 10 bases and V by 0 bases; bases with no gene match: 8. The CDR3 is CASSLDGTGPHPQHF. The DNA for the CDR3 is TGTGCCAGCAGCTTGGATGGGACAGGGCCCCACCCCCAGCATTTT.

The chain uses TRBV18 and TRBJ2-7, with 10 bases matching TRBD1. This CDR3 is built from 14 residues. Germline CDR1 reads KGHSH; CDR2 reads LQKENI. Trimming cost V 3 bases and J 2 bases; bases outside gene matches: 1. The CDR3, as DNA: TGTGCCAGCTCACCCGGGACAGGGGCCTACGAGCAGTACTTC. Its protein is CASSPGTGAYEQYF.

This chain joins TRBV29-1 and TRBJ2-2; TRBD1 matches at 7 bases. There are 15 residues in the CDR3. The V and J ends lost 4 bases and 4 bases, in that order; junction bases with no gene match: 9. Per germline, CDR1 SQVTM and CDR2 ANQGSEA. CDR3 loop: CSVAETGLGTGELFF. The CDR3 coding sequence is TGCAGCGTTGCTGAGACAGGGCTGGGCACCGGGGAGCTGTTTTTT.

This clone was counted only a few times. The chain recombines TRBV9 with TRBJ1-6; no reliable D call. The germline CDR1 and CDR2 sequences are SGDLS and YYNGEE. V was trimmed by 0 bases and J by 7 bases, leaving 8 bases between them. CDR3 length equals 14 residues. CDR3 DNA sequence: TGTGCCAGCAGCGTAGACGGTAAAAATTCACCCCTCCACTTT. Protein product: CASSVDGKNSPLHF.